This T cell receptor beta chain was obtained from a study of response to subunit inactivated influenza vaccine. This clonotype came up a few times. Its matching antigen is unknown. TCRdb passed the RT-PCR reads through MiXCR, listing each CDR3 protein once. The data show around 150,000 distinct CDR3 sequences, with around 9.9% seen just once and 12% held by the top ten. Whole-study findings and limits: Each seasonal influenza vaccination, the authors suggested, recruits few new T cells.

V shed 3 bases, J shed 7 bases, and the junction held 9 bases outside the gene matches. The germline gives CDR1 SGDLS, CDR2 YYNGEE. There are 15 residues in the CDR3. This chain uses TRBV9 with TRBJ2-1; 8 nucleotides agree with TRBD2. The specimen comprised non-naive T cells sorted from PBMCs, sampled roughly 45 days after vaccination. The TCR sequence derives from a man aged 45 to 65 who received an inactivated influenza vaccine. The CDR3 nucleotides are TGTGCCAGCAGCGGGAAGCGGGAGCTGGGGAATGAGCAGTTCTTC. Translation gives CASSGKRELGNEQFF.